A single sample gave rise to the 8 T cell receptor beta chains below, sequenced in a study of blood T cell repertoires in COVID-19. The data were produced by immunoSEQ multiplex PCR, yet TCRdb's version contains in-frame clones alone and is incomplete. The sample yields about 200,000 clones, around 81% seen once. The sequenced material came from peripheral blood. These receptor sequences come from a woman between 70 and 85 years old with acute or convalescent COVID-19.

The chain employs TRBV6-1 and TRBJ2-7; weak D call: TRBD1 (5 bases). The CDR3 is 14 residues long. V was pared by 1 base and J by 3 bases, with 10 bases between. CDR1 MNHNS and CDR2 SASEGT come from the germline V gene. The CDR3 here is CASSEGWTLYEQYV. In nucleotides, the CDR3 is TGTGCCAGCAGTGAAGGTTGGACACTCTACGAGCAGTACGTC.

CDR3: CASSFQGARGETQYF. The CDR3 nucleotides read TGCGCCAGCAGCTTCCAGGGGGCGCGGGGAGAGACCCAGTACTTC. The chain combines TRBV5-1 with TRBJ2-5; 8 nucleotides line up with TRBD1. Germline loops: CDR1 SGHRS, CDR2 YFSETQ. This CDR3 contains 15 residues. V lost 2 bases and J lost 4; bases outside the gene matches: 7.

V and J are TRBV6-6 and TRBJ1-1; the D is unclear. CDR3 length: 14 residues. With 6 bases removed from V and 1 base from J, the gap between germline ends came to 12 bases. Germline assignment: CDR1 MNHNY and CDR2 SVGAGI (reference sequence). DNA for the CDR3: TGTGCCAGCAGCCCCCCCGCCGGGAACACTGAAGCTTTCTTT. Translation: CASSPPAGNTEAFF.

Only one count was recorded for this clone. The gene calls are TRBV7-2 and TRBJ2-5, with D uncertain. Germline CDR1 SGHTA, CDR2 FQGNSA. The CDR3 has 16 amino acids. V was trimmed by 5 bases and J by 1 base, leaving 17 bases between them. CDR3 loop: CASSDEMSGVQETQYF. The CDR3, as DNA: TGTGCCAGCAGCGACGAGATGTCTGGAGTCCAAGAGACCCAGTACTTC.

The rearrangement links TRBV9 to TRBJ1-6, with 7 bases fitting TRBD1. CDR3 length: 15 residues. Germline V CDR1 and CDR2: SGDLS, YYNGEE. J gave up 5 bases and V 7 bases, and 9 bases lay outside the gene matches. For the CDR3, the DNA is TGTGCCAGCGGACTGACAGGGATCAATAATTCACCCCTCCACTTT. Protein: CASGLTGINNSPLHF.

The chain couples TRBV9 to TRBJ1-1; D call uncertain. Germline V lookup: CDR1 SGDLS, CDR2 YYNGEE. Trimming removed 3 bases at V and 4 bases at J, with 10 bases between. CDR3 size: 13 residues. The CDR3 sequence is CASSAIGATEAFF. CDR3 DNA: TGTGCCAGCAGCGCGATCGGTGCCACTGAAGCTTTCTTT.

The rearrangement uses TRBV27 and TRBJ1-2; TRBD1 matches at 7 bases. CDR1 is MNHEY and CDR2 is SMNVEV in the germline V gene (reference sequence). The V gene end was trimmed by 4 bases and the J gene end by 4 bases; junction bases not matched to a gene: 6. CDR3 length: 14 amino acids. CDR3 amino acids: CASSSIRQGYGYTF. The CDR3 DNA reads TGTGCCAGCAGTTCCATACGACAGGGCTATGGCTACACCTTC.

V and J are TRBV18 and TRBJ2-5; D possibly corresponds to TRBD1 (5 bases). The ends were cut back, 6 bases at V and 1 base at J, with 9 bases in the middle. CDR1 and CDR2 (germline): KGHSH, LQKENI. The CDR3 runs to 13 residues. As DNA, the CDR3 is TGTGCCAGCTCCCAGGGTTTCCAAGAGACCCAGTACTTC. This codes for CASSQGFQETQYF.